This T cell receptor beta chain was captured in a study of regulatory T cells in long-lasting Graves disease. Whole-study findings and limits: Those with persistent Graves' had less TCR diversity than newly diagnosed patients.

This clonotype appeared many times. What it recognizes is unknown. Documented time point: newly diagnosed GD, antithyroid drugs for less than 3 months. RNA isolated from PBMCs was used to make the TCR library. J was trimmed by 2 bases and V by 5 bases; bases with no gene match: 8. The CDR3 totals 16 residues. Looked up from germline, CDR1 is SGHNT and CDR2 is YENEEA. Relying on iRepertoire HTBI primers and Arm-PCR of CDR3 regions, the team built TCR beta libraries. TCRdb used MiXCR to reprocess the multiplex PCR reads, holding one entry per CDR3 protein. This table has about 220,000 distinct CDR3 sequences, around 20% appearing once. The same sample was also used in a study of T cells in Graves' hyperthyroidism and ophthalmopathy. From that report: Stable hyperthyroidism: no ophthalmopathy progression over 18 months of follow-up. Separating ophthalmopathy from stable hyperthyroidism was achieved by a 13 V-J model.

Sample: peripheral blood mononuclear cells (PBMCs), taken at new diagnosis, from a patient treated with antithyroid drugs. The J gene is TRBJ1-4, the V gene TRBV11-3, with TRBD1 matching over 7 bases. The clonotype comes from a woman in her twenties or thirties with Graves disease. The CDR3 spells CASSPRGGPTNEKLFF. The CDR3 bases are TGTGCCAGCAGCCCCAGGGGGGGGCCGACTAATGAAAAACTGTTTTTT.